This TCR beta chain was sequenced during a study of radiotherapy plus CTLA-4 blockade in lung cancer. Study background: Overall, about 19% of patients showed an objective response, while over 30% attained disease control.

Libraries were prepared by immunoSEQ multiplex PCR; TCRdb keeps only in-frame clonotypes and omits some of them. The sample comprises 80,000 to 100,000 clones, roughly 80% of which are singletons, and 3% to 4% rests with the top ten. Concerning this clone: Its antigen is not identified. The same CDR3 arises from other DNA sequences in this sample as well.

The CDR3 is 14 amino acids. J lost 3 bases, V lost 3 bases, and 0 bases had no gene match. Germline lookup yields CDR1 KGHSH and CDR2 LQKENI. The study treated chemo-refractory metastatic non-small-cell lung cancer patients with focal radiation plus ipilimumab CTLA-4 blockade. Findings and limits, study-wide: The best predictor of response was reported to be early blood T cell clone dynamics, with interferon-beta. After treatment with radiotherapy plus ipilimumab, TCR clones that came from the tumor expanded in blood.

This TCR was sampled from a human donor with non-small cell lung cancer who had a partial response to radiotherapy plus ipilimumab. The material was peripheral blood, obtained from a patient treated with radiotherapy plus ipilimumab. The chain links TRBV18 to TRBJ2-7, with 12 nucleotides matching TRBD2. The CDR3 DNA is TGTGCCAGCTCACCGGGACTAGCGGGCTACGAGCAGTACTTC. Encoded protein: CASSPGLAGYEQYF.